The 24 T cell receptor beta chains given below trace back to one sample, sequenced in a study of T-cell memory formation after mild COVID-19. Each CDR3 protein is one row after TCRdb ran MiXCR on the 5' RACE reads. This sample has 250,000 to 300,000 distinct CDR3 sequences, with around 17% found just once. The specimen was PBMCs or a T cell subset sorted from them (not recorded which). These receptor sequences come from a man younger than 35 who had mild COVID-19 (a few samples of this study predate the infection). Cell type and time point are not known.

This clonotype was observed a few times. This chain links TRBV4-1 with TRBJ2-4; D ambiguous. Trimming took off 0 bases at V and 8 bases at J, with 20 bases between the two ends. The CDR3 length is 17 residues. Germline CDR1 is MGHRA and CDR2 is YSYEKL. CDR3 in amino acids: CASSQDSPGTAEDIQYF. The DNA of the CDR3 is TGCGCCAGCAGCCAAGATTCTCCAGGAACTGCCGAGGACATTCAGTACTTC.

In its sample, this clonotype was seen a few times. The chain joins TRBV12-3 or TRBV12-4 to TRBJ1-1; D is undetermined. This CDR3 is 13 amino acids long. Trimming pared 6 bases from V and 0 bases from J, leaving 8 bases between. CDR3 sequence (DNA): TGTGCCAGCAGGGAAGGGCTGAACACTGAAGCTTTCTTT. Residues: CASREGLNTEAFF.

This clonotype was detected only a few times. The chain couples TRBV5-1 to TRBJ1-2, with D possibly being TRBD1 (5 bases). Trimming pared 4 bases from V and 4 bases from J, leaving 11 bases between. The V gene's germline CDR1 is SGHRS and CDR2 YFSETQ. The CDR3 covers 13 residues. CDR3 in amino acids: CASSAVGAYGYTF. CDR3 coding DNA: TGCGCCAGCAGCGCGGTCGGGGCCTATGGCTACACCTTC.

The genes are TRBV7-9 and TRBJ2-1; D gene uncertain. Germline CDR1 SEHNR, CDR2 FQNEAQ (reference sequence). Trimming stripped 5 bases from V and 8 bases from J, with 16 bases between. The CDR3 length is 14 residues. CDR3 DNA sequence: TGTGCCAGCAGCACGTCAAAAAACATCGATGAGCAGTTCTTC. It yields the protein CASSTSKNIDEQFF.

This chain links TRBV5-1 with TRBJ2-5, with 10 bases matching TRBD2. Germline-derived CDR1 and CDR2 are SGHRS and YFSETQ. V dropped 2 bases and J dropped 5; count of bases not matched to a gene: 6. This CDR3 contains 15 residues. CDR3 bases: TGCGCCAGCAGCTTTAGCGGGGGGCCTAGGGAGACCCAGTACTTC. It codes for CASSFSGGPRETQYF.

V usage is TRBV5-1 and J usage is TRBJ1-2, with D possibly being TRBD1 (5 bases). V was cut by 6 bases and J by 8 bases, with 14 bases left in between. Germline CDR1 is SGHRS and CDR2 is YFSETQ. This CDR3 has 12 residues. CDR3 coding DNA: TGCGCCAGCACCCCTGGGGGGTTCGGCTACACCTTC. Translation: CASTPGGFGYTF.

This clonotype came up many times. J is TRBJ1-1 and V is TRBV2; a possible D gene is TRBD1 (6 bases). Germline-derived CDR1 and CDR2 are SNHLY and FYNNEI. Trimming took 6 bases from V and 6 from J, leaving 11 bases between them. The CDR3 runs 12 residues. CDR3 sequence (DNA): TGTGCCAGCAGGGGTCCAGGGGCTGAAGCTTTCTTT. Protein: CASRGPGAEAFF.

This clonotype has more than one count but fewer than ten. The gene calls are TRBV5-1 and TRBJ2-2; D gene unclear. There are 12 residues in the CDR3. V was trimmed by 3 bases and J by 13 bases, leaving 13 bases between them. Germline CDR1 SGHRS, CDR2 YFSETQ. As DNA, the CDR3 is TGCGCCAGCAGCTCCCCCCTCGAAGCGCTGTTTTTT. Residues: CASSSPLEALFF.

V gene TRBV2 combines with J gene TRBJ2-5, with D unresolved. This CDR3 contains 15 residues. Trimming cost V 6 bases and J 7 bases, with 21 bases left between them. Germline V CDR1 and CDR2: SNHLY, FYNNEI. The CDR3: CASRPPGSNRGTQYF. For the CDR3, the DNA is TGTGCCAGCAGACCCCCCGGGTCCAATCGAGGGACCCAGTACTTC.

This clonotype has only a few counts. This chain links TRBV7-9 with TRBJ2-1, with 7 bases identical to TRBD1. Germline CDR1 and CDR2: SEHNR and FQNEAQ (reference sequence). With V trimmed by 2 bases and J by 8 bases, 9 bases remained unmatched. CDR3 size: 15 residues. CDR3 region: CASSLRDRPPYEQFF. The CDR3 DNA is TGTGCCAGCAGCTTACGGGACAGACCCCCATATGAGCAGTTCTTC.

The J gene is TRBJ2-7, the V gene TRBV7-6; D possibly corresponds to TRBD1 (6 bases). V lost 5 bases to trimming and J lost 0 bases, with 14 bases between them. CDR1 is SGHVS and CDR2 is FNYEAQ in the germline V gene. There are 15 residues in the CDR3. CDR3 DNA sequence: TGTGCCAGCAGCCCTTCCCAGGGGAGCTCCTACGAGCAGTACTTC. Translation: CASSPSQGSSYEQYF.

The chain is built from TRBV9 and TRBJ2-7, with D maybe TRBD2 (6 bases). Between the trimmed V and J ends, which lost 4 bases and 5 bases, there was a span of 22 bases. The CDR3 is 16 residues long. Germline V gene lookup returns CDR1 SGDLS and CDR2 YYNGEE. Here the CDR3 reads CASSSTPGTRSNEQYV. The CDR3 bases are TGTGCCAGCAGCTCCACCCCCGGGACTCGGAGCAACGAGCAGTACGTC.

The chain combines TRBV12-3 or TRBV12-4 with TRBJ1-5; 7 nucleotides align to TRBD1. With 5 bases clipped from V and 5 bases from J, the junction kept 6 bases outside the gene matches. The CDR3 extends over 14 amino acids. DNA for the CDR3: TGTGCCAGCAGTAGGACCCAGGGGGATCAGCCCCAGCATTTT. This translates into CASSRTQGDQPQHF.

This clonotype has just a few counts. The rearrangement uses TRBV28 and TRBJ1-2; the match to TRBD1 covers 9 bases. With 7 bases clipped from V and 4 bases from J, the junction kept 7 bases outside the gene matches. CDR1 is MDHEN, CDR2 SYDVKM, per germline. CDR3 length: 14 amino acids. The CDR3 sequence is CASTSDRGFYGYTF. The CDR3 DNA sequence: TGTGCCAGCACCTCGGACAGGGGCTTCTATGGCTACACCTTC.

A few counts support this clonotype. DNA of the CDR3: TGTGCCAGCAGCTCGCGGGGGGGGTCCTACGAGCAGTACGTC. Protein sequence: CASSSRGGSYEQYV. The rearrangement links TRBV7-2 to TRBJ2-7, with 9 bases that match TRBD2. Looked up from germline, CDR1 is SGHTA and CDR2 is FQGNSA. The CDR3 totals 14 residues. Trimming at V came to 4 bases and at J to 1 base, leaving 2 bases not matched to a gene.

This clonotype was found many times. The rearrangement uses TRBV7-3 and TRBJ1-1; unclear D gene. The germline V gene encodes CDR1 SGHTA and CDR2 FQGTGA. The CDR3 is made up of 13 amino acids. V shed 4 bases and J shed 3 bases, with 9 bases lying between them. CDR3 protein: CASSSGRDTEAFF. The CDR3 DNA follows: TGTGCCAGCAGCTCTGGGCGGGACACTGAAGCTTTCTTT. Combining the CDR3 with reference TRBV7-3 and TRBJ1-1 gives the whole variable domain GAGVSQTPSNKVTEKGKYVELRCDPISGHTALYWYRQSLGQGPEFLIYFQGTGAADDSGLPNDRFFAVRPEGSVSTLKIQRTERGDSAVYLCASSSGRDTEAFFGQGTRLTVV.

V and J are TRBV7-9 and TRBJ2-6; no clear D. Germline lookup yields CDR1 SEHNR and CDR2 FQNEAQ (reference sequence). Trimming removed 8 bases at V and 3 bases at J, with 5 bases between. The CDR3 is made up of 12 amino acids. The CDR3 here is CASGFGANVLTF. As DNA, the CDR3 is TGTGCCAGCGGGTTTGGGGCCAACGTCCTGACTTTC.

V is TRBV29-1 and J is TRBJ1-1; D is perhaps TRBD1 (5 bases). The V gene lost 7 bases and the J gene lost 4 bases, with 16 bases spanning the gap. The CDR3 is made up of 13 amino acids. Per germline, CDR1 SQVTM and CDR2 ANQGSEA. For the CDR3, the DNA is TGCAGCGCACTCCGGGACTGGGGCACTGAAGCTTTCTTT. Translating gives CSALRDWGTEAFF.

This clonotype was observed a few times. The rearrangement uses TRBV7-2 and TRBJ1-1; TRBD1 matches at 10 bases. V shed 5 bases and J 4 bases; nucleotides not matched to a gene: 7. The CDR3 covers 15 residues. Germline lookup yields CDR1 SGHTA and CDR2 FQGNSA. CDR3 bases: TGTGCCAGCAGCCCCCGGACAGGGGGTTTCACTGAAGCTTTCTTT. Translated, it gives CASSPRTGGFTEAFF.

This clonotype has a handful of counts. The chain is built from TRBV7-2 and TRBJ2-7; 8 bases are shared with TRBD2. V was pared by 3 bases and J by 10 bases, with 8 bases of the junction left unmatched. From germline, CDR1 is SGHTA and CDR2 FQGNSA. The CDR3 length is 13 residues. This CDR3 is CASSFDGGARQYV. Written as DNA, the CDR3 is TGTGCCAGCAGCTTCGACGGGGGGGCGCGTCAGTACGTC.

This clonotype was seen a few times. The chain has TRBV20-1 and TRBJ2-1; TRBD2 aligns across 14 bases. V dropped 1 base and J dropped 3; count of bases not matched to a gene: 8. Germline assignment: CDR1 DFQATT and CDR2 SNEGSKA (reference sequence). The CDR3 runs 18 residues. The CDR3 nucleotides read TGCAGTGCTAGAGCGGGGACTAGCGGGGGCGCCGACTACAATGAGCAGTTCTTC. Protein product: CSARAGTSGGADYNEQFF.

This clonotype has only a few counts. The V and J genes are TRBV10-1 and TRBJ2-3; TRBD1 matches at 7 bases. After removal of 5 bases from V and 8 bases from J, the junction contained 10 bases not matched to a gene. CDR3 length: 14 residues. Germline CDR1 WNHNN, CDR2 SYGVQD (reference sequence). The DNA for the CDR3 is TGCGCCAGCAGTAACAGGCGGTCAGGGGGTACGCAGTATTTT. It codes for CASSNRRSGGTQYF.

V and J are TRBV2 and TRBJ1-3; a weak D match, TRBD1 (5 bases). CDR1 and CDR2 (germline): SNHLY, FYNNEI. The CDR3 is 16 amino acids. Between the trimmed V and J ends, which lost 6 bases and 0 bases, there was a span of 15 bases. CDR3 in DNA: TGTGCCAGCAGACTGAATCCAGGGTTCTCTGGAAACACCATATATTTT. As protein: CASRLNPGFSGNTIYF.

This clonotype came up a few times. The chain's CDR3 is CASSQYRGSYGYTF. The CDR3, as DNA: TGTGCCAGCAGCCAGTACAGGGGTTCCTATGGCTACACCTTC. The chain combines TRBV3-1 with TRBJ1-2, with 7 bases matching TRBD1. Unmatched junction bases numbered 5, after V lost 3 bases and J lost 4 bases. This CDR3 comprises 14 residues. CDR1 and CDR2 from the germline V gene are LGHDT and YNNKEL (reference sequence).